This T cell receptor (beta chain) was identified in a study of shared clonotypes between healthy human individuals. The naive CD8 fraction comprised CD45RO-negative cells positively selected for CCR7 and excluded terminally differentiated effector memory CD45RA+ cells. Comments on this clone: Its specificity is unknown.

Study-level results: Among non-shared clonotypes, generation probabilities were lower than among those shared by all four donors.

Clones were read by immunoSEQ multiplex PCR, and TCRdb kept only the in-frame ones, dropping some. The top ten hold approximately 1.6% of the sample, which has about 2.1 million clones, roughly 93% seen once. Trimming removed 3 bases from V and 1 base from J, with 13 bases in between. The germline gives CDR1 LNHDA, CDR2 SQIVND (reference sequence). The CDR3 has 15 residues. Sequencing was performed on naive CD8+ T cells from PBMCs. The sequence came from a man between 18 and 35 years old in good health. Some clones in this sample may be carry-over from other donors' samples. This chain uses TRBV19 with TRBJ2-7; no reliable D call. CDR3 in DNA: TGTGCCAGTAGTATTGAGTTAGGCAGATCCTACGAGCAGTACTTC. Its protein product is CASSIELGRSYEQYF.